Listed below are T cell receptor beta chains from one sample, sequenced in a study of PD-1 blockade in classical Hodgkin lymphoma. TCRdb's table, derived via immunoSEQ multiplex PCR, lists solely in-frame clones and lacks some. Counted here are over 35,000 clones, about 78% occurring once; the ten biggest clones make up approximately 21%. The input for sequencing was peripheral blood mononuclear cells (PBMCs), taken before the second cycle of nivolumab. The receptors were sampled from a human donor with classical Hodgkin lymphoma. Both conserved end residues are part of each CDR3. A D gene is named only where the DNA matches it firmly. The size field is filled for only some rows; it gives once, few, many or a size class.

J	size	D	V	DNA	CDR3
TRBJ2-2	NA	TRBD2	TRBV4-1	TGCGCCAGCAGCCAAGGGAGTAGCGGGAGAGTTAGCACCGGGGAGCTGTTTTTT	CASSQGSSGRVSTGELFF
TRBJ2-5	NA	NA	TRBV9	TGTGCCAGCAGCGTAGGTTTCTTCGGGGGCCCGCAAGAGACCCAGTACTTC	CASSVGFFGGPQETQYF
TRBJ1-1	NA	NA	TRBV29-1	TGCAGCGTTGATGGCAGGGGCCAAGAAGCTTTCTTT	CSVDGRGQEAFF
TRBJ2-3	once	NA	TRBV7-2	TGTGCCAGCAGCTTGATGAGGGCTGGGGCTGGAGATACGCAGTATTTT	CASSLMRAGAGDTQYF
TRBJ1-1	NA	NA	TRBV9	TGTGCCAGCGGACGGAACACTGAAGCTTTCTTT	CASGRNTEAFF
TRBJ2-3	many	NA	TRBV12-5	TGTGCTAGTGGTTTGGTACTAGGGGGGGTTACTAGCACAGATACGCAGTATTTT	CASGLVLGGVTSTDTQYF
TRBJ1-2	NA	TRBD1	TRBV5-6	TGTGCCAGCAGCTTCGGACAGGCTTTCGGCTACACCTTC	CASSFGQAFGYTF
TRBJ1-1	few	TRBD1	TRBV7-2	TGTGCCAGCAGCTTTCCCCCGGGCAGGGGGGACACTGAAGCTTTCTTT	CASSFPPGRGDTEAFF
TRBJ1-5	NA	NA	TRBV5-1	TGCGCCAGCAGCTGGCAGGGAGAGCGCAATCAGCCCCAGCATTTT	CASSWQGERNQPQHF
TRBJ1-1	NA	TRBD1	TRBV6-5	TGTGCCAGCAGTTACTCGACAGGGATGAACACTGAAGCTTTCTTT	CASSYSTGMNTEAFF
TRBJ2-3	NA	NA	TRBV7-8	TGTGCCAGCAGCTTCGGCACAGATACGCAGTATTTT	CASSFGTDTQYF
TRBJ1-1	NA	TRBD1	TRBV13	TGTGCCAGCAGCTCATGGACAGGGAGGACTGAAGCTTTCTTT	CASSSWTGRTEAFF
TRBJ1-6	few	NA	TRBV2	TGTGCCAGCAGTGAAAGGGTGGATGGTTCACCCCTCCACTTT	CASSERVDGSPLHF
TRBJ1-2	few	NA	TRBV29-1	TGCAGCGTTGAATCTTCTGGCTACACCTTC	CSVESSGYTF
TRBJ1-2	NA	NA	TRBV28	TGTGCCAGCAGTTTTGGGAACGTCGGCAACTATGGCTACACCTTC	CASSFGNVGNYGYTF
TRBJ1-3	NA	NA	TRBV28	TGTGCCAGCAGTTTAACTCACCTCTCGGGAAACACCATATATTTT	CASSLTHLSGNTIYF
TRBJ1-1	NA	NA	TRBV18	TGTGCCAGCTCACCACAAACAGGGACAGCTTTCTTT	CASSPQTGTAFF
TRBJ2-1	NA	NA	TRBV6-1	TGTGCCAGCAGTGAAGCGAATAACAATGAGCAGTTCTTC	CASSEANNNEQFF
TRBJ2-7	NA	TRBD2	TRBV5-1	TGCGCCAGCAGCTTCTCCCCGGGACTAGCAGGCGAGCAGTACTTC	CASSFSPGLAGEQYF
TRBJ2-2	few	NA	TRBV18	TGTGCCAGCTCACCACCCGGCTCCTCGAACACCGGGGAGCTGTTTTTT	CASSPPGSSNTGELFF
TRBJ2-2	NA	NA	TRBV27	TGTGCCAGCAGTTTACCCGGGGCCGGGGAGCTGTTTTTT	CASSLPGAGELFF
TRBJ2-1	NA	NA	TRBV5-4	TGTGCCAGCAGCTTGGGAGGGCGCCTCTACAATGAGCAGTTCTTC	CASSLGGRLYNEQFF
TRBJ1-3	NA	NA	TRBV6-6	TGTGCCAGCAGCTCAAGTATTGACACCATATATTTT	CASSSSIDTIYF
TRBJ2-7	NA	TRBD2	TRBV12-5	TGTGCTAGTGCCCGACTAGCGGGAGGGTACGAGCAGTACTTC	CASARLAGGYEQYF
TRBJ2-3	NA	TRBD2	TRBV27	TGTGCCAGCAGTTTATCGGTTAGCGGGTCCACAGATACGCAGTATTTT	CASSLSVSGSTDTQYF
TRBJ1-3	NA	NA	TRBV27	TGTGCCAGCAGTTTACGGGGTGCTGGAAACACCATATATTTT	CASSLRGAGNTIYF
TRBJ2-7	NA	NA	TRBV7-6	TGTGCCAGCAGCCTCAACCCGGACATCTCCTACGAGCAGTACTTC	CASSLNPDISYEQYF
TRBJ1-1	medium-sized	NA	TRBV30	TGTGCCTGGAGTGGGCAGACGAACACTGAAGCTTTCTTT	CAWSGQTNTEAFF
TRBJ2-1	NA	TRBD2	TRBV7-6	TGTGCCAGCAGCTTAGTATATACTACTGGGAGGGCAGAGTACAATGAGCAGTTCTTC	CASSLVYTTGRAEYNEQFF
TRBJ2-2	once	NA	TRBV14	TGTGCCAGCAGCCAAGATCGGAGTTTGTGGTCCAGGGGGGTCACCGGGGAGCTGTTTTTT	CASSQDRSLWSRGVTGELFF
TRBJ2-7	once	NA	TRBV2	TGTGCCAGCAGTGAAGCTACCTACGAGCAGTACTTC	CASSEATYEQYF
TRBJ1-1	NA	NA	TRBV11-1	TGTGCCAGCACGGAGAGGGACTCTACAGAAGCTTTCTTT	CASTERDSTEAFF
TRBJ1-1	once	NA	TRBV2	TGTGCCAGCGATTTAAGGGTGCAGGGAAAGAGAACTGAAGCTTTCTTT	CASDLRVQGKRTEAFF